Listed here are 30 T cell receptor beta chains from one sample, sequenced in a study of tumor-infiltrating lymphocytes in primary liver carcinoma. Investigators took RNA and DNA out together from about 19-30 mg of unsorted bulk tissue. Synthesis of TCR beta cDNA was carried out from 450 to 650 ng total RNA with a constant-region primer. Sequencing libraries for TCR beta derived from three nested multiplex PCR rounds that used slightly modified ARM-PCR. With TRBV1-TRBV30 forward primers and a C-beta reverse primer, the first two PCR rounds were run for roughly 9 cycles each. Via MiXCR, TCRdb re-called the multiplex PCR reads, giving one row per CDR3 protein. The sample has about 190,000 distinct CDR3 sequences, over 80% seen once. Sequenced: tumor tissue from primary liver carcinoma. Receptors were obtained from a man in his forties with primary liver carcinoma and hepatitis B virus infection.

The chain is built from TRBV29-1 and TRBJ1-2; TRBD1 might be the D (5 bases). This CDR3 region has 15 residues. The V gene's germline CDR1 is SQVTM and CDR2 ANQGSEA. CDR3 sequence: CSVRHGWGMGYGYTF. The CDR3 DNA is TGCAGTGTTAGGCATGGCTGGGGCATGGGCTATGGCTACACCTTC.

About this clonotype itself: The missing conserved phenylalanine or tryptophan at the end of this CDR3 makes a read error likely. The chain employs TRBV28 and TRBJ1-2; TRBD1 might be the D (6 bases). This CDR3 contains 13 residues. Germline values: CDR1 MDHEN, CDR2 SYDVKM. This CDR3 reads CASCLEGTYGYTL. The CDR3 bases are TGTGCCAGCTGTTTGGAGGGGACATATGGCTACACCCTC.

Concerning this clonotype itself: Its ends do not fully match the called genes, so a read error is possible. The chain's CDR3 is CASSPRRGRGNQAQHF. The DNA of the CDR3 is TGTGCCAGCAGCCCCAGGAGGGGGAGAGGCAATCAGGCCCAGCATTTT. This chain connects TRBV6-5 to TRBJ1-5; D might be TRBD1 (6 bases). The CDR3 has 16 residues. Germline V gene sequence: CDR1 MNHEY, CDR2 SVGAGI.

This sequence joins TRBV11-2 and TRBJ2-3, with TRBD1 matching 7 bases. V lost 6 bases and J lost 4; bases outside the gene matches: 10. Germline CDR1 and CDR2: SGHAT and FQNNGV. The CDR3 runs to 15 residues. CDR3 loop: CASSWGTVRPDTQYF. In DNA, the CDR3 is TGTGCCAGCAGTTGGGGGACAGTGCGGCCAGATACGCAGTATTTT.

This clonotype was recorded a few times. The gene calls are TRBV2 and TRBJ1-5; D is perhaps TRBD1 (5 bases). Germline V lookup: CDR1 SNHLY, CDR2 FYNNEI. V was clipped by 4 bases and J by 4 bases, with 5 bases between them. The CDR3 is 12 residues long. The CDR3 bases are TGTGCCAGCAGTGGGGGGAATCAGCCCCAGCATTTT. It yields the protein CASSGGNQPQHF.

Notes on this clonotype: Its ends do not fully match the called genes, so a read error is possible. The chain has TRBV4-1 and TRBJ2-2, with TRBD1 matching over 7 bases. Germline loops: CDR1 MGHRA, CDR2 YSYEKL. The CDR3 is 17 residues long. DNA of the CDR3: TGCGCCAGTAGCCACCAAACAGGGGTCCTAAACACCGGGGAGCTGTTTTTT. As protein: CASSHQTGVLNTGELFF.

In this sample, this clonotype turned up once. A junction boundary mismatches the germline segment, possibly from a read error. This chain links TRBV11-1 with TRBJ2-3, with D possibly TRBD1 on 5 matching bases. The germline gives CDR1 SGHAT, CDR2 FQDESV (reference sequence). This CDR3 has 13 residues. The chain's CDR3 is CVSSLIRVDKQYF. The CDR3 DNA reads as TGTGTCAGCAGCTTAATCAGGGTAGATAAGCAGTATTTT.

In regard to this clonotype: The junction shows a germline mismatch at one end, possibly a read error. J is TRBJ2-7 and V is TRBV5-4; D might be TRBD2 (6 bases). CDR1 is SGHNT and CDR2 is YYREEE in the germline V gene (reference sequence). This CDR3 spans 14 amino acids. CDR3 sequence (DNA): TGTGGCAGCAGCTCAAGGGACTTCCCTTACGAGCAGTACTTC. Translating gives CGSSSRDFPYEQYF.

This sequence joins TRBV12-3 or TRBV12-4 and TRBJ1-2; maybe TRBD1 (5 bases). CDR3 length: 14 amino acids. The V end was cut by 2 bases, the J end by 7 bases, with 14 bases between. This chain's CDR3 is CASSLSVPQGGYTF. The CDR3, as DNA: TGTGCCAGCAGTTTATCGGTACCGCAGGGTGGCTACACCTTC.

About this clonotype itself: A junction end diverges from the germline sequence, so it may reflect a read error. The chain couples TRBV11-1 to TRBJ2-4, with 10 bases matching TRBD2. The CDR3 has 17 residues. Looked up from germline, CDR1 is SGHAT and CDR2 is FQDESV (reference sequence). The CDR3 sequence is CVSSFPGTSVTKKIQHF. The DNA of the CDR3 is TGTGTCAGCAGCTTTCCCGGGACTAGCGTGACCAAAAAGATTCAGCACTTC.

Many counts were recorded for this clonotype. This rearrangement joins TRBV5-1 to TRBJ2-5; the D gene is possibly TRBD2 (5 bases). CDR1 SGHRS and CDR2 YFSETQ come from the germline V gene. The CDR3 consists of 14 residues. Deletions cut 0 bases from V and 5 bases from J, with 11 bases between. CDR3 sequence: CASSLATIDETQYF. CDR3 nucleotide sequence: TGCGCCAGCAGCTTGGCGACTATCGACGAGACCCAGTACTTC.

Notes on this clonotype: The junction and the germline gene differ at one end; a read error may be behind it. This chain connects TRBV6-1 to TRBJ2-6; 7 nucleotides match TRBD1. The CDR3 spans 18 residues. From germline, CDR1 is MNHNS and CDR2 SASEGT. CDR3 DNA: TGTACCAGCAGTGGATACAGGGGTCCTACCTCTAGGGCCAACGGCCTGACTTTC. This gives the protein CTSSGYRGPTSRANGLTF.

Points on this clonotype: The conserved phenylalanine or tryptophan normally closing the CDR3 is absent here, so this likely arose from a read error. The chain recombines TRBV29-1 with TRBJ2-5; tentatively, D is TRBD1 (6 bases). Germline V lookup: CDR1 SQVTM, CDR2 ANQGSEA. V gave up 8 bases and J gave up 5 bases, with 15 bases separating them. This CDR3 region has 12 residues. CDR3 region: CSLLTGIETQYL. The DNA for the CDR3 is TGCAGCCTCCTAACAGGGATTGAGACCCAGTACCTC.

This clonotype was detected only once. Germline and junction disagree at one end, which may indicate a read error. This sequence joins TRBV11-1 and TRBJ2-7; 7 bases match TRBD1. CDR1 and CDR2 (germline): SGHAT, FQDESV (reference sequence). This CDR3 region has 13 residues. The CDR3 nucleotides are TGTGCCGGCAGGGGGAAGCGATCCTACGAGCAGCTCTTC. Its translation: CAGRGKRSYEQLF.

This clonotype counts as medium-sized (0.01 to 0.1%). The DNA for the CDR3 is TGCAGCTCCCTGACTAGCGACCACGAGCAGTACTTC. It is translated as CSSLTSDHEQYF. The chain links TRBV29-1 to TRBJ2-7; 8 positions agree with TRBD2. The CDR3 has 12 residues. Trimming at V came to 8 bases and at J to 5 bases, leaving 8 bases not matched to a gene. Germline CDR1 is SQVTM and CDR2 is ANQGSEA.

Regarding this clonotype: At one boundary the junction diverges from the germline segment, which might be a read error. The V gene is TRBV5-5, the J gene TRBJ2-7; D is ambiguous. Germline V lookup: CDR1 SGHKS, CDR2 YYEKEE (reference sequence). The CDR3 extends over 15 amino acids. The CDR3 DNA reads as TGTGTCAGCAACTTCGATATACGGCCACCCTACAAGCAGTACTTC. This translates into CVSNFDIRPPYKQYF.

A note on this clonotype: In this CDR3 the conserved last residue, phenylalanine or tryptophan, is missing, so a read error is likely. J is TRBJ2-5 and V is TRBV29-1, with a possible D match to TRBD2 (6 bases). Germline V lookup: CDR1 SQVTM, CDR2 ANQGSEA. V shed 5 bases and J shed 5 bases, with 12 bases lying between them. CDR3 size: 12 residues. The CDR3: CSVWGEHETQYL. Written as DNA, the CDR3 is TGCAGCGTTTGGGGGGAGCATGAGACCCAGTACTTA.

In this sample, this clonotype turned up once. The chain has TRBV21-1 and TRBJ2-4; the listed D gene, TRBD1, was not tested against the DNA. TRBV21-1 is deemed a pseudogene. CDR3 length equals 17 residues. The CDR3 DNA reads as TGTCTCAGCGGCCTAGGAACGGCCCGGGTGTCCAAAAACATTCAGTACTTC. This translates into CLSGLGTARVSKNIQYF.

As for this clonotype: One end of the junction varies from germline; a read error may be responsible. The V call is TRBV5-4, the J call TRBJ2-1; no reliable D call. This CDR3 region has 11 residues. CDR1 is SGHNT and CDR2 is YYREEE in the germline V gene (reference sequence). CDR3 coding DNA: TGTGCCAGAAGCTTTAACGTCGAGCAGTTCTTC. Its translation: CARSFNVEQFF.

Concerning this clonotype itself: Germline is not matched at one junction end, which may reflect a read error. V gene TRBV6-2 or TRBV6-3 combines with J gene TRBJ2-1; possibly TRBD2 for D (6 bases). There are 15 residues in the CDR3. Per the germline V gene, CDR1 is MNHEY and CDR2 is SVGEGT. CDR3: CASSRRLIAANVQFF. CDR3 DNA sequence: TGTGCCAGCAGTCGACGACTAATAGCGGCTAATGTGCAGTTCTTC.

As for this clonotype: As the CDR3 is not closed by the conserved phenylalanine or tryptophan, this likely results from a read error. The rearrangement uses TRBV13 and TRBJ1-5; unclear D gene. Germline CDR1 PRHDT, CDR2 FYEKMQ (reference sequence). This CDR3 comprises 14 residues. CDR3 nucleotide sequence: TGTGCCAGCAGCTTAGGCGGTAGCAAACAGCCCCAGCATCTT. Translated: CASSLGGSKQPQHL.

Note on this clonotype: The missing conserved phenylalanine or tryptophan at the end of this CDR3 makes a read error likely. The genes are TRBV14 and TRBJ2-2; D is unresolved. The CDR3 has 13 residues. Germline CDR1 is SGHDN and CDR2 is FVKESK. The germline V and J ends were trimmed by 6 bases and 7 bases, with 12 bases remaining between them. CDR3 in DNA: TGTGCCAGCAGTCGGTCGTCCAACGGGGAGCTGTTTATT. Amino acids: CASSRSSNGELFI.

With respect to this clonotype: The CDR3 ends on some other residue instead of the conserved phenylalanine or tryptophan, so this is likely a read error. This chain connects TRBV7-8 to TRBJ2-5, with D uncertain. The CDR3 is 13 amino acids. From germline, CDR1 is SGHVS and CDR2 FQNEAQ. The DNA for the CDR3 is TGTGGCAGCAGCGTCGGAGTCCGGGAGACCCAGTACCTC. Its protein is CGSSVGVRETQYL.

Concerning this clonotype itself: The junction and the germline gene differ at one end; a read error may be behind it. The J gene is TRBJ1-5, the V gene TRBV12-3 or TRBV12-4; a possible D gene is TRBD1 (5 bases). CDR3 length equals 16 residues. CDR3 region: CASSLGGLYSNRPQHF. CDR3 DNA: TGTGCCAGCAGTTTAGGGGGCCTGTATAGCAATCGGCCCCAGCATTTT.

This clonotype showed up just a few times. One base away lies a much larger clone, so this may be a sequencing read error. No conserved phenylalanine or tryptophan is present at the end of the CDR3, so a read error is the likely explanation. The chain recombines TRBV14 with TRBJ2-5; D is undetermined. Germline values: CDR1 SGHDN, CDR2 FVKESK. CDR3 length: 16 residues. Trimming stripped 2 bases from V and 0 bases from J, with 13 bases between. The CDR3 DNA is TGTGCCAGCAGCCAACAAAGGACCCCTCACCAAGAGACCCAGTACCTC. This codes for CASSQQRTPHQETQYL.

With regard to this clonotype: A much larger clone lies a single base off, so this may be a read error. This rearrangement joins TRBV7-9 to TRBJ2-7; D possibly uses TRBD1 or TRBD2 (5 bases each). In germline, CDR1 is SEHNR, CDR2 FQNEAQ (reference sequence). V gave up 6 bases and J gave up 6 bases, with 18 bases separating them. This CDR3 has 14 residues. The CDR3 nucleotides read TGTGCCAGCAGATTGGGACCCACCAATACCGAGCAGTACTTC. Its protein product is CASRLGPTNTEQYF.

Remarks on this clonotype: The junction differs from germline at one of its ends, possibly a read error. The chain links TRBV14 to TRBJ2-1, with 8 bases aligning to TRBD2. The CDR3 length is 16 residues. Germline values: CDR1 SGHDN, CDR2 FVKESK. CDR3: CANSAVAGWVNNEQVF. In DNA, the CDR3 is TGTGCCAACAGTGCCGTAGCGGGATGGGTAAACAATGAGCAGGTTTTC.

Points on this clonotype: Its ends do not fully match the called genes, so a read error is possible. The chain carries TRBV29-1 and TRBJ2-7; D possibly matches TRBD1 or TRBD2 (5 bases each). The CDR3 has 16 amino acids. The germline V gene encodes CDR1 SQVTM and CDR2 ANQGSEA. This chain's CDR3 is CSAMISGTGTPYKQNF. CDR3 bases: TGCAGCGCCATGATATCTGGGACCGGCACTCCCTACAAGCAGAACTTC.

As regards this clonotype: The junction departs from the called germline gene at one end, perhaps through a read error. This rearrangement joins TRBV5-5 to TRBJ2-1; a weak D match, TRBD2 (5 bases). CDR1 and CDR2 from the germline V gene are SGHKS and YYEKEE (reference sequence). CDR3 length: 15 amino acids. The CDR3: CASRRSGPSYNEQFF. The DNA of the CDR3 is TGTGCTAGCAGGCGAAGCGGTCCTTCCTACAATGAGCAGTTCTTC.

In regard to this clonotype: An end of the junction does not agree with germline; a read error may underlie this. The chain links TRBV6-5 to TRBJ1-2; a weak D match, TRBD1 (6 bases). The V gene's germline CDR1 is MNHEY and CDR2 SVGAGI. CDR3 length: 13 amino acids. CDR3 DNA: TGTGCCAGCAGATGGGACAAGACGTATGGCCACACCTTC. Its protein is CASRWDKTYGHTF.